The source of this TCR beta chain is a study of blood T cell repertoires in COVID-19. Study as a whole: Italy, Spain and the United States were the sources of the convalescent and acute COVID-19 samples. T cells, B-cell-depleted T cells, or PBMCs provided the cDNA or gDNA that served as material.

Authors' analysis steps: Amplification of reference gene primers provided the estimated nucleated cell counts. Method: immunoSEQ multiplex PCR; TCRdb's copy keeps in-frame clones and lacks some. For V, J and clone size, that table is used; D and trimming come from the DNA. Of roughly 70,000 clones in the sample, around 90% were seen once. CDR3 length: 14 amino acids. Trimming cost V 7 bases and J 4 bases, with 13 bases left between them. The V gene's germline CDR1 is LGHNA and CDR2 YNFKEQ. The gene calls are TRBV4-2 and TRBJ2-2, with D unresolved. Sequenced sample: peripheral blood. This clonotype originated in a human donor with active COVID-19. The donor label of this sample is uncertain. CDR3 sequence reads: CASMESAGTGELFF. DNA of the CDR3: TGTGCCAGCATGGAGTCAGCTGGCACCGGGGAGCTGTTTTTT.